This T cell receptor beta chain was documented in a study of T cells after yellow fever vaccination. Study results and limitations: In FACS-sorted repertoires, abundant clonotypes from the bulk population could appear as contaminants.

This CDR3 is built from 18 residues. Germline V gene sequence: CDR1 MNHEY, CDR2 SVGAGI. The V end lost 0 bases, the J end lost 4 bases, and 20 bases lay between the germline ends. This clonotype was found many times. Its specificity is unknown. TCRdb reprocessed the 5' RACE reads via MiXCR and lists one record per CDR3 protein. The table lists approximately 150,000 distinct CDR3 sequences, 7% to 9% of them singletons. The input for sequencing was CD4+ T cells sorted from PBMCs, taken 5 days after the yellow fever booster vaccination. This clonotype was obtained from a man younger than 45 who received the YFV17D yellow fever vaccine. The chain links TRBV6-5 to TRBJ2-3; possibly TRBD1 or TRBD2 for D (5 bases each). CDR3 loop: CASSYSEEAGATADTQYF. The DNA of the CDR3 is TGTGCCAGCAGTTACTCTGAGGAGGCCGGGGCCACGGCAGATACGCAGTATTTT.